This T cell receptor beta chain was recorded in a study of T cells in Graves' hyperthyroidism and ophthalmopathy. Study details: Peripheral blood was collected at initial diagnosis, before any treatment. General observations from the study: Most clonotypes expanded in thyroid above 0.001 were likewise present in blood. For ophthalmopathy, model prediction preceded onset by a median roughly 6.2 months.

Cells are PBMCs isolated from roughly 9.2 ml of fresh blood. Using RNA transcripts as the source, TCR beta CDR3 regions were amplified. The HTBI primer set drove a first-round RT-PCR of the TCR CDR3. MiXCR, run by TCRdb on the multiplex PCR reads, gives a single entry per CDR3 protein. The top ten hold roughly 18% of the sample, which has around 560,000 distinct CDR3 sequences, 16% seen once. This clonotype was detected many times. The antigen is unknown. The source of this sequence is a woman between 18 and 29 years old with Graves' hyperthyroidism. Sequencing input: blood.

The CDR3 bases are TGTGCCAGCAGTGGACGGGACGTACGGCAGCCCCAGCATTTT. Its translation: CASSGRDVRQPQHF. The chain links TRBV2 to TRBJ1-5, with D perhaps matching TRBD1 (5 bases). The CDR3 has 14 amino acids. Trimming took 4 bases from V and 7 from J, leaving 14 bases between them. CDR1 and CDR2 from the germline V gene are SNHLY and FYNNEI. The complete variable domain, with remaining parts taken from reference TRBV2 and TRBJ1-5, reads EPEVTQTPSHQVTQMGQEVILRCVPISNHLYFYWYRQILGQKVEFLVSFYNNEISEKSEIFDDQFSVERPDGSNFTLKIRSTKLEDSAMYFCASSGRDVRQPQHFGDGTRLSIL.